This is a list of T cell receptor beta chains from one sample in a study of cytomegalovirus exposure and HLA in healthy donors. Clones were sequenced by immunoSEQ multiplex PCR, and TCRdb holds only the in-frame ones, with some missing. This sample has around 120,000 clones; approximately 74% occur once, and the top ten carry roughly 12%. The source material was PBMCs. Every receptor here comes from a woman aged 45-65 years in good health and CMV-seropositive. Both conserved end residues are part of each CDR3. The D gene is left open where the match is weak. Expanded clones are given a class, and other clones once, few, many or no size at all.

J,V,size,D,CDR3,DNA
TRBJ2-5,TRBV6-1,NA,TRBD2,CASMSGRGIGTQYF,TGTGCCAGCATGTCGGGGCGGGGGATAGGGACCCAGTACTTC
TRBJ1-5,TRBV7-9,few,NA,CASSSGYQPQHF,TGTGCCAGCAGCTCAGGGTATCAGCCCCAGCATTTT
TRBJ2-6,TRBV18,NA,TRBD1,CASSPGQGSGISGANVLTF,TGTGCCAGCTCACCAGGACAGGGGTCCGGGATCTCTGGGGCCAACGTCCTGACTTTC
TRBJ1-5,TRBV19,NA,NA,CASSHPGESNQPQHF,TGTGCCAGTAGTCACCCGGGGGAGTCCAATCAGCCCCAGCATTTT
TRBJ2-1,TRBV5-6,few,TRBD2,CASSLFGTSGNEQFF,TGTGCCAGCAGCTTGTTTGGGACTAGCGGCAATGAGCAGTTCTTC
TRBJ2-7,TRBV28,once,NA,CASTPPVLSSSYEQYF,TGTGCCAGCACCCCACCAGTCTTATCCTCTTCCTACGAGCAGTACTTC
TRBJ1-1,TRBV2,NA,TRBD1,CATGVMNTEAFF,TGTGCGACAGGGGTTATGAACACTGAAGCTTTCTTT
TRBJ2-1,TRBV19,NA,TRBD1,CASSIPGQGASSSYNEQFF,TGTGCCAGTAGTATACCGGGACAGGGGGCTTCGAGCTCCTACAATGAGCAGTTCTTC
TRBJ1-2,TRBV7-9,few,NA,CASSPTSTGPYGYTF,TGTGCCAGCAGCCCGACCTCAACAGGACCCTATGGCTACACCTTC
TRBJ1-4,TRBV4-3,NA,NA,CASSQEPTDWEKLFF,TGCGCCAGCAGCCAAGAACCGACTGATTGGGAAAAACTGTTTTTT
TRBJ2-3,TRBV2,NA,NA,CASSQAPPVDTQYF,TGTGCCAGCAGTCAAGCACCACCAGTAGATACGCAGTATTTT
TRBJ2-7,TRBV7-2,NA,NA,CASSLGGGSYEQYF,TGTGCCAGCAGCTTAGGGGGGGGCAGCTACGAGCAGTACTTC
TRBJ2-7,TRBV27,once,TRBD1,CASRGRQGYEQYF,TGTGCCAGCAGAGGCCGACAGGGCTACGAGCAGTACTTC
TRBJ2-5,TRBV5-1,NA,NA,CASSLVGGQETQYF,TGCGCCAGCAGCTTGGTCGGCGGACAAGAGACCCAGTACTTC
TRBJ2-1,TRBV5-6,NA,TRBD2,CASSSRPGLVNNEQFF,TGTGCCAGCAGCTCTAGACCGGGACTAGTCAACAATGAGCAGTTCTTC
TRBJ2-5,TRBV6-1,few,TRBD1,CASSTGQGVETQYF,TGTGCCAGCAGTACCGGACAGGGTGTAGAGACCCAGTACTTC
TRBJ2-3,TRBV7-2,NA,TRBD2,CAREGREITDTQYF,TGTGCCAGGGAAGGGAGGGAAATTACAGATACGCAGTATTTT
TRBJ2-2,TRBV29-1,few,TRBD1,CSVEEIKEGQAANTGELFF,TGCAGCGTTGAAGAGATTAAGGAGGGACAGGCTGCGAACACCGGGGAGCTGTTTTTT
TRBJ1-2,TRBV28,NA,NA,CVSGQYYGYTF,TGTGTCAGCGGACAGTACTATGGCTACACCTTC
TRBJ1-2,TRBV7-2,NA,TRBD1,CASSPSTGLDYGYTF,TGTGCCAGCAGCCCATCGACAGGGCTTGACTATGGCTACACCTTC
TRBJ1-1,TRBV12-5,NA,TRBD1,CASAGTGYSNTEAFF,TGTGCTAGTGCCGGGACAGGGTATTCGAACACTGAAGCTTTCTTT
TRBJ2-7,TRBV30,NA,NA,CAWSVMGAKTEQYF,TGTGCCTGGAGTGTTATGGGGGCCAAAACAGAGCAGTACTTC
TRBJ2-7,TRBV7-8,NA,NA,CASRQGRINEQYF,TGTGCCAGCAGACAGGGCCGGATAAACGAGCAGTACTTC
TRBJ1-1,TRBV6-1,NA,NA,CASSERGDLNTEAFF,TGTGCCAGCAGTGAACGGGGGGACTTGAACACTGAAGCTTTCTTT
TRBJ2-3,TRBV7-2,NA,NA,CASSLAAGRTDTQYF,TGTGCCAGCAGCTTAGCGGCAGGGAGGACGGATACGCAGTATTTT
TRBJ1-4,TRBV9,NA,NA,CASSPRSSTNEKLFF,TGTGCCAGCAGCCCTCGTAGTTCAACTAATGAAAAACTGTTTTTT
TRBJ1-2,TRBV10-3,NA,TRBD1,CAISEDRGNGYTF,TGTGCCATCAGTGAGGACAGGGGTAATGGCTACACCTTC
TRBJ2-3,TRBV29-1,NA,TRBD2,CSGVLAGGVDTQYF,TGCAGCGGGGTTCTAGCGGGAGGAGTAGATACGCAGTATTTT
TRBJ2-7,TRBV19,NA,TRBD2,CASSTAGAYEQYF,TGTGCCAGTAGTACAGCGGGGGCCTACGAGCAGTACTTC
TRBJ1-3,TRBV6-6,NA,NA,CASKPAGGSGNTIYF,TGTGCCAGCAAACCGGCGGGGGGTTCTGGAAACACCATATATTTT
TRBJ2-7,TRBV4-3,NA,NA,CASSQEGSGPRGEQYF,TGCGCCAGCAGCCAAGAGGGGTCAGGGCCGCGTGGCGAGCAGTACTTC
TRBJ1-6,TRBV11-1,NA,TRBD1,CASSDRGKNSPLHF,TGTGCCAGCAGCGACAGGGGCAAAAATTCACCCCTCCACTTT
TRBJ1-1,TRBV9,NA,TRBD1,CASSAGQGGRNTEAFF,TGTGCCAGCAGCGCGGGACAGGGTGGCAGGAACACTGAAGCTTTCTTT
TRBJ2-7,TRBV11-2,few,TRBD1,CASSGNRDSQYQQYF,TGTGCCAGCAGCGGAAACCGGGACAGTCAGTACCAGCAGTACTTC
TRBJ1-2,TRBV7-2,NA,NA,CASSPTGEGFGYTF,TGTGCCAGCAGCCCGACCGGGGAGGGGTTCGGCTACACCTTC
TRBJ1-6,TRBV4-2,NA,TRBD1,CASSQVSDRLSYNSPLHF,TGTGCCAGCAGCCAAGTCTCGGACAGGCTCTCCTATAATTCACCCCTCCACTTT
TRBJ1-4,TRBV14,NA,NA,CASSQVRGDNEKLFF,TGTGCCAGCAGCCAAGTACGGGGGGATAATGAAAAACTGTTTTTT
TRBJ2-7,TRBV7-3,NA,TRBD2,CASSPLAGVEQYF,TGTGCCAGCTCCCCCCTAGCGGGAGTTGAGCAGTACTTC
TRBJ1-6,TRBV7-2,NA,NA,CASSLRQGNSPLHF,TGTGCCAGCAGCTTAAGGCAGGGCAATTCACCCCTCCACTTT
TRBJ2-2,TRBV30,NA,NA,CAWRDRSTGELFF,TGTGCCTGGAGGGACAGATCCACCGGGGAGCTGTTTTTT
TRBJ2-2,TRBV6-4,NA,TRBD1,CASSDGTGNTGELFF,TGTGCCAGCAGTGACGGGACAGGGAACACCGGGGAGCTGTTTTTT